This T cell receptor beta chain originates from a study of cytomegalovirus exposure and HLA in healthy donors. PCR amplification relied on 60 Vbeta primers (plus 13 Jbeta primers). Method: immunoSEQ multiplex PCR; TCRdb's copy keeps in-frame clones and lacks some. The table lists more than 40,000 clones, with more than 2% in the top ten. On this clone itself: Antigen specificity is unknown.

Study findings and constraints: It was 164 TCR beta chains that were listed as cytomegalovirus-associated. Some segments of the V type, notably TRBV6-2 and TRBV6-3, were excluded as indistinguishable. Researchers reported in a later analysis that a missense DCLRE1C variant was tied to TCR beta V- and J-gene trimming.

CDR3 length equals 13 residues. Between the trimmed V and J ends, which lost 2 bases and 4 bases, there was a span of 9 bases. Germline CDR1 SGHTS, CDR2 YDEGEE. V is TRBV5-8 and J is TRBJ1-2; TRBD1 might be the D (5 bases). This TCR was sampled from a woman in her 40s in good health and CMV-seronegative. The sample consisted of PBMCs. The CDR3 DNA sequence: TGTGCCAGCAGCTTTGGCCAGGGCTATGGCTACACCTTC. Protein: CASSFGQGYGYTF.